This record covers a single TCR beta chain. Assignment of participants to cohorts was predicated upon participant-reported clinical history. Donors of Cohort 3 who recovered were those that had two negative PCRs, clearance, or symptom resolution. Data came from immunoSEQ multiplex PCR; TCRdb stores just in-frame clones and leaves some out. The sample carries more than 300,000 clones, roughly 85% recorded once. The sample is drawn from a study of blood T cell repertoires in COVID-19. Overall study: In each case, the material was cDNA or gDNA derived from T cells, B-cell-depleted T cells, or PBMCs.

Source material: PBMCs or T cells enriched from blood (not recorded which). The sequence derives from a woman under 40 who had recovered from COVID-19.

The CDR3 reads CASSLSLGNGGYGYTF. The CDR3 bases are TGTGCCAGCAGCTTGTCCCTCGGGAATGGAGGCTATGGCTACACCTTC. The chain employs TRBV5-5 and TRBJ1-2; D ambiguous. The germline V and J ends were trimmed by 1 base and 4 bases, with 17 bases remaining between them. Germline lookup yields CDR1 SGHKS and CDR2 YYEKEE (reference sequence). This CDR3 is 16 amino acids long.